The present entry profiles one T cell receptor beta chain with its context. The data were taken from a study of cytomegalovirus exposure and HLA in healthy donors. This CDR3 region has 14 residues. Trimming pared 3 bases from V and 4 bases from J, leaving 12 bases between. The germline CDR1 and CDR2 sequences are MNHNS and SASEGT. Researchers ran the PCR with 60 Vbeta and 13 Jbeta primers. Clones were sequenced by immunoSEQ multiplex PCR, and TCRdb holds only the in-frame ones, with some missing. The sample has roughly 120,000 clones; over 65% are singletons. The receptor's source is a woman between 25 and 40 years old in good health and CMV-seronegative. This chain connects TRBV6-1 to TRBJ1-1; D is perhaps TRBD1 (6 bases). Sequenced sample: PBMCs. CDR3 protein: CASSEVGGLTEAFF. CDR3 in DNA: TGTGCCAGCAGTGAGGTGGGGGGGCTCACTGAAGCTTTCTTT.